What follows are 9 T cell receptor beta chains derived from one specimen sequenced in a study of monozygotic twins with inflammatory bowel disease. Reanalyzing the 5' RACE reads, TCRdb keeps one entry per CDR3 protein, without DNA. This sample contains approximately 400,000 distinct CDR3 sequences. The sequencing input was blood. These receptors originate from a human donor with ulcerative colitis or Crohn's disease, or a healthy co-twin of an affected twin (not recorded which).

V usage is TRBV7-6 and J usage is TRBJ2-1; the TCRdb call, TRBD2, lacks DNA for checking. This CDR3 comprises 15 residues. Germline CDR1 is SGHVS and CDR2 is FNYEAQ. CDR3 residues: CASSPRTSHANEQFF.

The chain recombines TRBV4-1 with TRBJ2-1; TCRdb names TRBD2, which stays unverified in the absence of DNA. Looked up from germline, CDR1 is MGHRA and CDR2 is YSYEKL. This CDR3 spans 19 amino acids. This chain's CDR3 is CASSQDGLGASGGYNEQFF.

The rearrangement joins TRBV19 to TRBJ2-2; the TCRdb D gene call, TRBD1, has no DNA to confirm it. The CDR3 covers 16 residues. Looked up from germline, CDR1 is LNHDA and CDR2 is SQIVND (reference sequence). The CDR3 region is CASSRSEGAGTGELFF.

V and J are TRBV24-1 and TRBJ1-2; the D call from TCRdb, TRBD1, cannot be confirmed without DNA. The CDR3 length is 12 residues. CDR1 and CDR2 from the germline V gene are KGHDR and SFDVKD. CDR3 sequence reads: CATSDSGRGYTF.

This rearrangement joins TRBV6-2 or TRBV6-3 to TRBJ2-7. The CDR3 has 11 amino acids. Germline V gene lookup returns CDR1 MNHEY and CDR2 SVGEGT. This CDR3 is CASSYSTHLYF.

CDR3 protein: CASSPEVLNQPQHF. J is TRBJ1-5 and V is TRBV18. The CDR3 consists of 14 residues. Germline CDR1 reads KGHSH; CDR2 reads LQKENI.

The gene calls are TRBV5-4 and TRBJ1-3. The CDR3 runs to 14 residues. The germline V gene has CDR1 SGHNT and CDR2 YYREEE (reference sequence). The chain's CDR3 is CASSFMGIGNTIYF. Full variable domain (remainder filled in from reference TRBV5-4 and TRBJ1-3): ETGVTQSPTHLIKTRGQQVTLRCSSQSGHNTVSWYQQALGQGPQFIFQYYREEENGRGNFPPRFSGLQFPNYSSELNVNALELDDSALYLCASSFMGIGNTIYFGEGSWLTVV.

The J gene is TRBJ2-2, the V gene TRBV20-1; TCRdb reports TRBD1, a call that lacks DNA to check it against. Germline V gene data show CDR1 as DFQATT and CDR2 as SNEGSKA (reference sequence). CDR3 length equals 13 residues. CDR3 in amino acids: CSAGRGNTGELFF.

The rearrangement joins TRBV5-1 to TRBJ1-4; TCRdb lists TRBD1, though no DNA is available to test this call. The CDR3 is made up of 14 amino acids. The germline V gene has CDR1 SGHRS and CDR2 YFSETQ. CDR3 residues: CASSHGTSGEKLFF.